This TCR beta chain was recorded in a study of blood T cell repertoires in COVID-19. The method was immunoSEQ multiplex PCR; TCRdb's version includes in-frame clones alone and lacks a portion of them. The sample has tens of thousands of clones, 81% seen once. V shed 3 bases and J shed 6 bases, with 14 bases lying between them. CDR3 size: 14 residues. Germline assignment: CDR1 ENHRY and CDR2 SYGVKD. V is TRBV10-3 and J is TRBJ1-2; no firm D call. This TCR derives from a woman between 65 and 79 years old with acute or convalescent COVID-19. The material sequenced was peripheral blood. The DNA for the CDR3 is TGTGCCATCAGTGATTTTGGAGGGAATGATGGCTACACCTTC. This sequence encodes CAISDFGGNDGYTF.